The clone carrying this TCR beta chain appeared a single time. Looked up from germline, CDR1 is MNHEY and CDR2 is SMNVEV (reference sequence). The trim removed 5 bases at V and 5 bases at J, leaving 17 bases unmatched. The CDR3 spans 18 residues. The data stem from a study of CD8 T cells in Susac syndrome. RNA in amounts of 0.5 to 1 ug was reverse transcribed with random hexamers. Amplification of TCR beta CDR3 used immunoSEQ multiplex PCR across 54 Vbeta and 13 Jbeta. MiXCR, run by TCRdb on the immunoSEQ multiplex PCR reads, gives a single entry per CDR3 protein. The sample lists about 250,000 distinct CDR3 sequences; roughly 95% were seen once. The multiple sclerosis controls were treatment-naive patients affected by stable or active relapsing-remitting disease. TEMRA cells were enriched by FACS, while CD8+ and CD4+ T cells were obtained through a negative isolation that was performed magnetically.

The chain couples TRBV27 to TRBJ2-1, with TRBD1 identical over 8 bases. Sample: CD4+ T cells from PBMCs. This TCR was sampled from a human donor with multiple sclerosis. The CDR3 reads CASSPYPTGVPFHNEQFF. CDR3 DNA: TGTGCCAGCAGTCCCTACCCGACAGGGGTTCCCTTCCACAATGAGCAGTTCTTC.